The present entry profiles one TCR beta chain with its context. Deletions cut 2 bases from V and 10 bases from J, with 12 bases between. This CDR3 region has 14 residues. The germline CDR1 and CDR2 sequences are SGHTA and FQGTGA. TCRdb ran MiXCR on the 5' RACE reads and lists one entry per CDR3 protein. Among some 44,000 distinct CDR3 sequences, 30% were seen once, and the ten largest hold roughly 4%. The chain couples TRBV7-3 to TRBJ1-6; no definite D call. The sequencing sample was made of tumor-infiltrating memory CD4+ T cells sorted from the breast tumor. Subset indicated: memory CD4+ T cells, CD4+CD45RO+CD25-. This clonotype originated in a female donor with breast cancer. This CDR3 is CASSLSGIDSPLHF. The DNA for the CDR3 is TGTGCCAGCAGCTTATCTGGGATAGACTCACCCCTCCACTTT.